The T cell receptor beta chain described here comes from a study of T cell repertoires in cytomegalovirus infection. In the case of this clonotype: Antigen unknown.

Whole-study results and caveats: What dominated the ex vivo response were HLA-C-restricted CMV-specific TCR beta clonotypes.

MiXCR, applied by TCRdb to the reads, yields one record per CDR3 protein. Here the sample spans about 490,000 distinct CDR3 sequences, 16% being singletons. Germline lookup yields CDR1 MNHEY and CDR2 SMNVEV (reference sequence). This CDR3 has 14 amino acids. V lost 3 bases and J 7 bases, leaving 16 bases between the germline ends. This chain joins TRBV27 and TRBJ2-7; perhaps TRBD1 as D (6 bases). The receptor was derived from a human donor in good health (CMV status not recorded). Some clones in this sample may be carry-over from other donors' samples. The sequencing sample was made of CD8+ T cells from PBMCs. CDR3 coding DNA: TGTGCCAGCAGTTTTGGACAGTATCCTCGGGAGCAGTACTTC. Its translation is CASSFGQYPREQYF.